Listed below are T cell receptor beta chains from one sample, sequenced in a study of CD8+ T cells in alopecia areata. Clones were sequenced by immunoSEQ multiplex PCR, and TCRdb holds only the in-frame ones, with some missing. The sample records more than 150,000 clones, roughly 64% being singletons. The sample in question was CD8+ T cells sorted from blood, obtained at week 24, from a patient treated with tofacitinib. These receptors were obtained from a human donor with alopecia areata. Both conserved end residues are part of each CDR3. The D gene is left open where the match is weak. Clone size is stated in some rows and not others, as once, few, many or a class when expanded.

len,d_gene,v_gene,abundance,j_gene,CDR3aa,CDR3nt
12,-,TRBV5-6,-,TRBJ1-2,CASSLGQNGYTF,TGTGCCAGCAGCTTGGGACAGAATGGCTACACCTTC
15,-,TRBV13,-,TRBJ1-1,CASSEGTAFNTEAFF,TGTGCCAGCAGCGAGGGGACCGCTTTCAACACTGAAGCTTTCTTT
16,-,TRBV9,-,TRBJ1-4,CASSVAHGRLNEKLFF,TGTGCCAGCAGCGTAGCTCATGGCAGGCTTAATGAAAAACTGTTTTTT
14,TRBD1,TRBV6-1,-,TRBJ1-2,CASSELGQSYGYTF,TGTGCCAGCAGTGAATTGGGACAGAGCTATGGCTACACCTTC
16,-,TRBV7-9,few,TRBJ1-1,CASSAGTTRGSTEAFF,TGTGCCAGCAGCGCCGGGACTACAAGGGGGAGCACTGAAGCTTTCTTT
15,-,TRBV4-1,-,TRBJ1-5,CASSQDAGGGQPQHF,TGCGCCAGCAGCCAAGATGCGGGGGGCGGACAGCCCCAGCATTTT
14,TRBD2,TRBV2,-,TRBJ2-3,CASQDSGSTDTQYF,TGTGCCAGCCAAGATAGCGGGAGCACAGATACGCAGTATTTT
11,-,TRBV20-1,-,TRBJ2-3,CSARIPDTQYF,TGCAGTGCTAGGATCCCAGATACGCAGTATTTT
15,TRBD2,TRBV5-6,few,TRBJ2-7,CASSFGASGGSEQYF,TGTGCCAGCAGCTTTGGAGCTAGCGGGGGGAGCGAGCAGTACTTC
11,-,TRBV9,-,TRBJ1-2,CASSGNYGYTF,TGTGCCAGCAGCGGCAACTATGGCTACACCTTC
15,TRBD2,TRBV27,few,TRBJ2-3,CASGPLSGGADTQYF,TGTGCCAGCGGGCCCCTTTCCGGGGGGGCAGATACGCAGTATTTT
14,TRBD1,TRBV7-9,-,TRBJ2-7,CASSSTGGEHEQYF,TGTGCCAGCAGTTCTACAGGGGGCGAACACGAGCAGTACTTC
15,TRBD1,TRBV4-1,-,TRBJ1-5,CASSRGQGGDQPQHF,TGCGCCAGCAGCCGAGGACAGGGGGGCGATCAGCCCCAGCATTTT
12,-,TRBV2,once,TRBJ2-1,CASSENFNEQFF,TGTGCCAGCAGTGAAAATTTCAATGAGCAGTTCTTC
11,-,TRBV20-1,-,TRBJ2-1,CSARATGEQFF,TGCAGTGCTAGAGCTACAGGGGAGCAGTTCTTC
15,-,TRBV4-1,-,TRBJ1-1,CASSQLTGRNTEAFF,TGCGCCAGCAGCCAACTAACAGGGCGGAACACTGAAGCTTTCTTT
15,TRBD1,TRBV5-1,-,TRBJ1-6,CASRDRDSYNSPLHF,TGCGCCAGCAGGGACAGGGACTCCTATAACTCACCCCTCCACTTT
14,-,TRBV12-5,-,TRBJ2-2,CASGPPSATGELFF,TGTGCTAGTGGCCCCCCTTCTGCTACCGGGGAGCTGTTTTTT
16,-,TRBV30,-,TRBJ2-6,CAWSPNRVSGANVLTF,TGTGCCTGGAGTCCAAACAGAGTCTCTGGGGCCAACGTCCTGACTTTC
15,-,TRBV19,few,TRBJ1-6,CASTPGSGGGSPLHF,TGTGCCAGTACCCCCGGGAGTGGGGGTGGTTCACCCCTCCACTTT
13,-,TRBV14,few,TRBJ1-2,CASSLDANYGYTF,TGTGCCAGCAGCCTAGACGCTAACTATGGCTACACCTTC
13,TRBD1,TRBV29-1,few,TRBJ2-5,CSVDDRVKETQYF,TGCAGCGTTGACGACAGGGTAAAAGAGACCCAGTACTTC
12,-,TRBV5-6,-,TRBJ2-1,CASSSDNEKQFF,TGTGCCAGCAGCTCAGATAATGAAAAGCAGTTCTTC
12,-,TRBV15,-,TRBJ2-3,CATSRDSVAQYF,TGTGCCACCAGCAGAGACAGTGTCGCGCAGTATTTT
11,-,TRBV29-1,-,TRBJ1-1,CSGNMNTEAFF,TGCAGCGGCAACATGAACACTGAAGCTTTCTTT
15,TRBD1,TRBV15,-,TRBJ2-7,CATSRDAGTGDEQYF,TGTGCCACCAGCAGAGACGCCGGGACAGGGGACGAGCAGTACTTC
15,TRBD2,TRBV6-5,-,TRBJ2-1,CASRLSGGAYNEQFF,TGTGCCAGCAGACTTAGCGGGGGGGCTTACAATGAGCAGTTCTTC
17,TRBD1,TRBV7-2,-,TRBJ1-2,CASSRYQTGTVRYGYTF,TGTGCCAGCAGCCGCTATCAAACCGGGACAGTACGATATGGCTACACCTTC
13,-,TRBV19,-,TRBJ2-3,CASSGGATDTQYF,TGTGCCAGTAGTGGAGGGGCCACGGATACGCAGTATTTT
16,-,TRBV11-1,few,TRBJ1-2,CASSPLTGSSNYGYTF,TGTGCCAGCAGCCCGTTAACAGGGTCTTCAAACTATGGCTACACCTTC
18,-,TRBV27,-,TRBJ1-2,CASSLSVTSTGFDYGYTF,TGTGCCAGCAGTTTATCCGTCACGTCCACAGGGTTTGACTATGGCTACACCTTC
14,-,TRBV14,many,TRBJ2-1,CASSPGVTYNEQFF,TGTGCCAGCAGCCCCGGGGTAACCTACAATGAGCAGTTCTTC
17,-,TRBV19,few,TRBJ2-1,CASSAYGTPISYNEQFF,TGTGCCAGTAGTGCCTACGGGACACCAATCTCCTACAATGAGCAGTTCTTC
14,-,TRBV27,few,TRBJ2-3,CASCIAFGSDTQYF,TGTGCCAGCTGTATCGCTTTTGGCTCAGATACGCAGTATTTT
17,-,TRBV6-1,once,TRBJ2-5,CASSEGVGQEGRETQYF,TGTGCCAGCAGTGAAGGCGTAGGACAGGAGGGCAGAGAGACCCAGTACTTC
12,TRBD1,TRBV7-9,-,TRBJ1-1,CASSLTGDEAFF,TGTGCCAGCAGCCTCACAGGGGATGAAGCTTTCTTT
13,-,TRBV19,-,TRBJ1-1,CASSIQVNTEAFF,TGTGCCAGTAGTATCCAAGTGAACACTGAAGCTTTCTTT
16,-,TRBV23-1,-,TRBJ2-7,CASSPLSKGLTYEQYF,TGCGCCAGCAGCCCATTGAGTAAGGGGCTTACCTACGAGCAGTACTTC
15,TRBD2,TRBV5-6,-,TRBJ2-5,CASSSPGTSVPTQYF,TGTGCCAGCAGCTCGCCCGGGACTAGCGTACCGACCCAGTACTTC
13,TRBD1,TRBV30,-,TRBJ2-4,CAWSGDRVHIQYF,TGTGCCTGGAGTGGTGACAGGGTGCACATTCAGTACTTC
15,TRBD1,TRBV27,-,TRBJ1-6,CASSALTGAGSPLHF,TGTGCCAGCAGTGCATTGACAGGGGCGGGTTCACCCCTCCACTTT
14,TRBD2,TRBV27,-,TRBJ2-1,CASSLRTSDNEQFF,TGTGCCAGCAGTTTACGGACTAGCGACAATGAGCAGTTCTTC
15,-,TRBV11-2,-,TRBJ2-1,CASSPEFGLNNEQFF,TGTGCCAGCAGCCCAGAGTTTGGCCTCAACAATGAGCAGTTCTTC
14,TRBD2,TRBV13,-,TRBJ2-5,CASSYGTSLETQYF,TGTGCCAGCAGCTACGGGACTAGCCTGGAGACCCAGTACTTC
12,-,TRBV30,-,TRBJ1-2,CAWSQGHYGYTF,TGTGCCTGGAGTCAGGGTCACTATGGCTACACCTTC
15,-,TRBV6-5,-,TRBJ2-1,CASSYWGSTYNEQFF,TGTGCCAGCAGTTACTGGGGTTCCACCTACAATGAGCAGTTCTTC